These T cell receptor beta chains were read from a single sample in a study of cytomegalovirus exposure and HLA in healthy donors. Assay: immunoSEQ multiplex PCR; the TCRdb copy retains only in-frame clones and omits some. In the table there are around 130,000 clones, approximately 82% of which are singletons. Sequencing used PBMCs. Receptors were obtained from a man between 45 and 60 years old in good health and CMV-seronegative. CDR3s include the opening cysteine and the closing phenylalanine or tryptophan. The D gene is left open where the match is weak. Size is stated for part of the rows, as once, few or many counts, or as a class when the clone is expanded.

V	size	D	J	DNA	CDR3
TRBV7-9	few	TRBD1	TRBJ1-3	TGTGCCAGCAGCCATGACAGGGGCTCTGGAAACACCATATATTTT	CASSHDRGSGNTIYF
TRBV6-5	-	-	TRBJ1-6	TGTGCCAGCGCGGAGAGCTCCTATAATTCCCCCCTCCACTTT	CASAESSYNSPLHF
TRBV7-6	-	-	TRBJ2-7	TGTGCCAGCAGCCTAACCACAGGGATCGAGCAGTACTTC	CASSLTTGIEQYF
TRBV5-1	-	-	TRBJ1-1	TGCGCCAGCAGCTTGAGGGGGGGTTTGAACACTGAAGCTTTCTTT	CASSLRGGLNTEAFF
TRBV2	once	-	TRBJ1-2	TGTGCCAGCAGTGAGCTAACAGATACTAACTATGGCTACACCTTC	CASSELTDTNYGYTF
TRBV6-5	-	-	TRBJ2-1	TGTGCCAGCACCCAAGTCCCGGTAGCTTACAATGAGCAGTTCTTC	CASTQVPVAYNEQFF
TRBV6-5	once	TRBD2	TRBJ2-2	TGTGCCAGCAGTTACCAGCGGGGCGACACCGGGGAGCTGTTTTTT	CASSYQRGDTGELFF
TRBV18	-	-	TRBJ1-2	TGTGCCAGCTCACTACAGGGTTCCACTGGCTACACCTTC	CASSLQGSTGYTF
TRBV19	-	TRBD2	TRBJ2-1	TGTGCCAGTAGTACTCTAGCGGGGGGCCAGTACAATGAGCAGTTCTTC	CASSTLAGGQYNEQFF
TRBV18	-	TRBD2	TRBJ2-6	TGTGCCAGCTCAAGTCTCACTAGCGGGGGGGCTGGGGCCAACGTCCTGACTTTC	CASSSLTSGGAGANVLTF
TRBV4-2	few	TRBD2	TRBJ2-3	TGTGCCAGCAGCCAAGATGGCGGCGGGGGGGCTGTAGATACGCAGTATTTT	CASSQDGGGGAVDTQYF
TRBV7-2	-	-	TRBJ2-7	TGTGCCAGCAGCTTATTCCCAGCCTACGAGCAGTACTTC	CASSLFPAYEQYF
TRBV2	-	TRBD2	TRBJ2-2	TGTGCCAGCAGTGACCAGGGACTAGCGGGGAACACCGGGGAGCTGTTTTTT	CASSDQGLAGNTGELFF
TRBV19	few	-	TRBJ2-7	TGTGCCAGTAGTGAAATACAGTTCTACGAGCAGTACTTC	CASSEIQFYEQYF
TRBV19	-	-	TRBJ2-2	TGTGCCAGTAGCCCGGGACACACGAACACCGGGGAGCTGTTTTTT	CASSPGHTNTGELFF
TRBV27	-	TRBD2	TRBJ2-1	TGTGCCAGCAGGCCCCGGGGGGGCGGATACAATGAGCAGTTCTTC	CASRPRGGGYNEQFF
TRBV11-1	-	TRBD1	TRBJ1-1	TGTGCCAGCAGCTATCGACAGGGGACTGAAGCTTTCTTT	CASSYRQGTEAFF
TRBV6-6	-	-	TRBJ1-2	TGTGCCAGCAACGAACTTAACTATGGCTACACCTTC	CASNELNYGYTF
TRBV29-1	-	-	TRBJ1-3	TGCAGCGTTGAACTCCAGTCTGGAAACACCATATATTTT	CSVELQSGNTIYF
TRBV5-1	-	TRBD2	TRBJ2-7	TGCGCCAGCAGCCTCGGGACTAGCGAGTTTTACGAGCAGTACTTC	CASSLGTSEFYEQYF
TRBV29-1	-	-	TRBJ2-7	TGCAGCGTTGAAGGGGGGCACTCCTACGAGCAGTACTTC	CSVEGGHSYEQYF
TRBV7-9	-	-	TRBJ2-5	TGTGCCAGCAGCTTACCCCCCGGGGATTTGACCCAGTACTTC	CASSLPPGDLTQYF
TRBV7-9	-	TRBD1	TRBJ1-2	TGTGCCAGCAGCTCTCGCGCAGGGGGCAACTATGGCTACACCTTC	CASSSRAGGNYGYTF
TRBV5-1	-	-	TRBJ2-2	TGCGCCAGCAGCCCGGGGGTCTGGAGCGGGGAGCTGTTTTTT	CASSPGVWSGELFF
TRBV19	-	-	TRBJ1-5	TGTGCCAGTAGTATATTATCGGGGAATCAGCCCCAGCATTTT	CASSILSGNQPQHF
TRBV7-8	once	-	TRBJ2-5	TGTGCCAGCAGCCCCAGGGAACGGGAGACCCAGTACTTC	CASSPRERETQYF
TRBV7-2	-	TRBD2	TRBJ2-7	TGTGCCAGCAGCTTAGCGGGACTAGCGGGGAGATACTACGAGCAGTACTTC	CASSLAGLAGRYYEQYF
TRBV7-2	-	-	TRBJ2-1	TGTGCCAGCAGCTGGGGGCTTAATGAGCAGTTCTTC	CASSWGLNEQFF
TRBV4-2	-	TRBD2	TRBJ2-3	TGTGCCAGCAGCCAAGCCCCTCTAGCGGGGTACACAGATACGCAGTATTTT	CASSQAPLAGYTDTQYF
TRBV4-1	-	-	TRBJ2-7	TGCGCCAGCAGCCGCGCGTTAGGGACTCCGACCCCTTACGAGCAGTACTTC	CASSRALGTPTPYEQYF
TRBV4-1	-	-	TRBJ2-2	TGCGCCAGCAGCCAAAGGGGGGGCCGAAACACCGGGGAGCTGTTTTTT	CASSQRGGRNTGELFF
TRBV6-1	-	-	TRBJ1-2	TGTGCCAGCAGTGGGTCTGGGAGGGACTATGGCTACACCTTC	CASSGSGRDYGYTF
TRBV5-1	-	-	TRBJ2-3	TGCGCCAGCAGCTCCAAGCAGGACAGTGAGACAGATACGCAGTATTTT	CASSSKQDSETDTQYF
TRBV9	-	-	TRBJ1-2	TGTGCCAGCAGCGTAGCTCCGGGGGGGCTTTTTGGCTACACCTTC	CASSVAPGGLFGYTF
TRBV19	-	TRBD1	TRBJ2-7	TGTGCCAGTAGTTTCGGACAGGACGAGCAGTACTTC	CASSFGQDEQYF
TRBV29-1	once	-	TRBJ1-1	TGCAGCGCCCATGGGGGCCCCATGAACACTGAAGCTTTCTTT	CSAHGGPMNTEAFF
TRBV19	-	-	TRBJ1-5	TGTGCCAGTAGCGGGAGGCCCAATCAGCCCCAGCATTTT	CASSGRPNQPQHF
TRBV9	few	TRBD1	TRBJ2-5	TGTGCCAGCAGCTCTCTACAGGGGATGGAGACCCAGTACTTC	CASSSLQGMETQYF
TRBV2	few	TRBD2	TRBJ2-5	TGTGCCAGCAGTGAAGGGGGAGGGCCCAGGGAGACCCAGTACTTC	CASSEGGGPRETQYF
TRBV10-3	-	-	TRBJ2-7	TGTGCCATCAGTGAGTCCGTATCCTACGAGCAGTACTTC	CAISESVSYEQYF
TRBV19	-	-	TRBJ1-1	TGTGCCAGTAGTCGAGGGTGGGGGGACACTGAAGCTTTCTTT	CASSRGWGDTEAFF
TRBV2	-	TRBD2	TRBJ2-5	TGTGCCAGCAGTCAGGAGCGGGGGGGCCTGGAGACCCAGTACTTC	CASSQERGGLETQYF
TRBV19	-	TRBD2	TRBJ2-3	TGTGCCAGTAGTATTTCTCAACTAGCGGGGGGCACTAGCACAGATACGCAGTATTTT	CASSISQLAGGTSTDTQYF
TRBV2	-	-	TRBJ1-5	TGTGCCAGCGCCAAGTCAGTATATAGCAATCAGCCCCAGCATTTT	CASAKSVYSNQPQHF
TRBV10-1	-	TRBD1	TRBJ2-5	TGCGCCAGCAGTGAGGACAGGGAAGAGACCCAGTACTTC	CASSEDREETQYF
TRBV27	-	-	TRBJ1-5	TGTGCCAGCAGGCGCTTGAGCAATCAGCCCCAGCATTTT	CASRRLSNQPQHF
TRBV5-1	-	TRBD2	TRBJ2-3	TGCGCCAGCAGCACCGGACTAGCGGGGGGTACAGATACGCAGTATTTT	CASSTGLAGGTDTQYF
TRBV6-6	-	-	TRBJ2-2	TGTGCCAGCAGTTACCCTAGCGTCGGGACCGGGGAGCTGTTTTTT	CASSYPSVGTGELFF
TRBV7-2	-	TRBD1	TRBJ1-5	TGTGCCAGCAGCCCAGGGACAGGGTATAGCAATCAGCCCCAGCATTTT	CASSPGTGYSNQPQHF
TRBV12-5	-	-	TRBJ2-5	TGTGCTAGTGGTTTGGTATTAGCGTTTCAGGAGACCCAGTACTTC	CASGLVLAFQETQYF
TRBV6-1	-	-	TRBJ1-2	TGTGCCAGCAGTGAAGCTTACAGGAACTATGGCTACACCTTC	CASSEAYRNYGYTF
TRBV11-2	-	-	TRBJ1-3	TGTGCCAGCAACCAGGGCTCTGGAAACACCATATATTTT	CASNQGSGNTIYF
TRBV4-3	-	TRBD1	TRBJ1-6	TGCGCCAGCAGCCAAGATGGGACAGCCAACTCACCCCTCCACTTT	CASSQDGTANSPLHF
TRBV7-9	-	TRBD1	TRBJ1-2	TGTGCCAGCAGCCTAAGGACAGGGGGCCCTATGGGGGCCCCCTATGGCTACACCTTC	CASSLRTGGPMGAPYGYTF
TRBV5-6	few	-	TRBJ1-1	TGTGCCAGCAGCTCTCCACCACCAGGCAGGGAAGCTTTCTTT	CASSSPPPGREAFF